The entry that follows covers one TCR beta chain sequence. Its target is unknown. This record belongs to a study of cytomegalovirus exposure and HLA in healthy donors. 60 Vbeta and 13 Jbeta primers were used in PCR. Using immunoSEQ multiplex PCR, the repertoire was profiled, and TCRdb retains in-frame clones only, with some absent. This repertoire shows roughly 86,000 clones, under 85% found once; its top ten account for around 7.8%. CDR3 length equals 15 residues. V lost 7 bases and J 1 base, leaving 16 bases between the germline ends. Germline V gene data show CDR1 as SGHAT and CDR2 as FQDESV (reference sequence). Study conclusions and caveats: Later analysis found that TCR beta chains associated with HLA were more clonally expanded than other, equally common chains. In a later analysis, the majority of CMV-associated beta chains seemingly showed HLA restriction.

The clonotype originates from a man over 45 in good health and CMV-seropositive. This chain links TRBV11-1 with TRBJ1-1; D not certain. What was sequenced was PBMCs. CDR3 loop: CASTSLVGANTEAFF. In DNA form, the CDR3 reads TGTGCCAGCACCTCGTTGGTTGGAGCGAACACTGAAGCTTTCTTT.